The 10 T cell receptor beta chains below come from one sample, sequenced in a study of T-cell reconstitution after alpha-beta-depleted transplantation in children. Unique molecular identifiers were used to barcode this TCRbeta library. TCRdb independently ran MiXCR on the PCR reads; one entry per CDR3 protein. The repertoire includes about 540,000 distinct CDR3 sequences, more than 20% of them detected once, and approximately 39% sits in the top ten. This material consisted of PBMCs, taken before TCRalphabeta/CD19-depleted stem cell transplant. The receptor set was obtained from a boy under two years old with Wiskott-Aldrich syndrome, due to receive a stem cell transplant.

The V and J genes are TRBV4-2 and TRBJ2-3; TRBD2 matches 13 bases. There are 16 residues in the CDR3. The J segment lost 4 bases and the V segment lost 0 bases, leaving 1 base of the junction unmatched. The germline CDR1 and CDR2 sequences are LGHNA and YNFKEQ. The DNA for the CDR3 is TGTGCCAGCAGCCAAGACGGGACTAGCGGGGCAGATACGCAGTATTTT. Protein product: CASSQDGTSGADTQYF.

The genes are TRBV12-3 or TRBV12-4 and TRBJ1-3; tentative D call: TRBD1 (5 bases). The germline V and J ends were trimmed by 10 bases and 1 base, with 14 bases remaining between them. The CDR3 length is 14 residues. CDR3 residues: CANGEGVSGNTIYF. The CDR3 nucleotides are TGTGCCAACGGAGAAGGGGTATCTGGAAACACCATATATTTT.

The J gene is TRBJ2-1, the V gene TRBV5-1; 10 bases fit TRBD1. The CDR3 has 16 residues. J lost 0 bases, V lost 5 bases, and 5 bases had no gene match. From germline, CDR1 is SGHRS and CDR2 YFSETQ. Here the CDR3 DNA reads TGCGCCAGCAGAGACGGGACAGGGGCCTCCTACAATGAGCAGTTCTTC. Amino acids: CASRDGTGASYNEQFF. Drawing the rest from reference TRBV5-1 and TRBJ2-1, the complete variable domain is KAGVTQTPRYLIKTRGQQVTLSCSPISGHRSVSWYQQTPGQGLQFLFEYFSETQRNKGNFPGRFSGRQFSNSRSEMNVSTLELGDSALYLCASRDGTGASYNEQFFGPGTRLTVL.

V and J are TRBV29-1 and TRBJ1-1, with no clear D. CDR1 and CDR2 (germline): SQVTM, ANQGSEA. The CDR3 extends over 14 amino acids. Trimming took off 1 base at V and 1 base at J, with 10 bases between the two ends. The CDR3 DNA reads as TGCAGCGTTGAAGGGGCGGGAGGGAACACTGAAGCTTTCTTT. Its protein is CSVEGAGGNTEAFF.

This sequence joins TRBV29-1 and TRBJ2-5; TRBD2 agrees at 7 bases. J lost 0 bases, V lost 4 bases, and 5 bases had no gene match. Germline V gives CDR1 SQVTM, CDR2 ANQGSEA. The CDR3 consists of 14 residues. Written as DNA, the CDR3 is TGCAGCGTTGGGGCTAGCGGTTACCAAGAGACCCAGTACTTC. Translated: CSVGASGYQETQYF.

This clonotype was seen once. J is TRBJ2-1 and V is TRBV21-1; the D call in the table, TRBD2, was not verified against the DNA. TRBV21-1 is tagged as a pseudogene. The length of the CDR3 is 13 residues. The CDR3 DNA reads TGTGCCAGCAGCAAAACAGCCCCCGGGACAGCGGTCTTC. This gives the protein CASSKTAPGTAVF.

This clonotype showed up just a few times. This chain links TRBV20-1 with TRBJ2-1; 11 nucleotides line up with TRBD2. This CDR3 is 13 amino acids long. Germline values: CDR1 DFQATT, CDR2 SNEGSKA (reference sequence). The junction had 6 bases not matched to a gene; V was cut back by 4 bases and J by 10 bases. The CDR3 here is CSAMTSGVSEQFF. CDR3 nucleotides: TGCAGTGCTATGACTAGCGGGGTCTCCGAGCAGTTCTTC.

The chain has TRBV7-8 and TRBJ1-5; no clear D. The length of the CDR3 is 14 residues. Germline V gene data show CDR1 as SGHVS and CDR2 as FQNEAQ. V shed 3 bases and J shed 7 bases, with 13 bases lying between them. CDR3 nucleotides: TGTGCCAGCAGCTTGGGTTTTATTAACCAGCCCCAGCATTTT. Protein product: CASSLGFINQPQHF.

The V call is TRBV7-9, the J call TRBJ1-2, with 7 bases that match TRBD1. V lost 5 bases, J lost 2 bases, and 8 bases stayed unmatched. The CDR3 loop spans 15 amino acids. Germline V CDR1 and CDR2: SEHNR, FQNEAQ (reference sequence). The CDR3: CASSRAGQKNYGYTF. The CDR3, as DNA: TGTGCCAGCAGCCGCGCGGGACAGAAGAACTATGGCTACACCTTC.

This clonotype has a handful of counts. The chain couples TRBV12-3 or TRBV12-4 to TRBJ2-3; 7 bases align to TRBD1. The CDR3 runs to 14 residues. The junction had 6 bases not matched to a gene; V was cut back by 5 bases and J by 4 bases. In DNA form, the CDR3 reads TGTGCCAGCAGTGCGACAGGGTGGTCAGATACGCAGTATTTT. This sequence encodes CASSATGWSDTQYF.